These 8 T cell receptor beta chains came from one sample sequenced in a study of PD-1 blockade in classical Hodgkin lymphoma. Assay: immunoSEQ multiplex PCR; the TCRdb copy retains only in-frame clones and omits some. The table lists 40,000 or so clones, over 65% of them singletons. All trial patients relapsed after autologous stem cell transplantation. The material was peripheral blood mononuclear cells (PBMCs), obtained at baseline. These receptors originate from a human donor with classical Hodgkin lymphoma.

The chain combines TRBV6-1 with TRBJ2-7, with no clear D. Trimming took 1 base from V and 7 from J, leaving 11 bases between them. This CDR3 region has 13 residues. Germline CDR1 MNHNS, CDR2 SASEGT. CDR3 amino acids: CASSEVGSLEQYF. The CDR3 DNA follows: TGTGCCAGCAGTGAAGTGGGCTCTTTAGAGCAGTACTTC.

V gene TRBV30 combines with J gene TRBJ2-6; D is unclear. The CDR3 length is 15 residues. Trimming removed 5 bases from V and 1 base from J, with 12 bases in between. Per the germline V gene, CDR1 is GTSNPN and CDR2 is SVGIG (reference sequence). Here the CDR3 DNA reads TGTGCCTGGGAGCCTTTAGAATCTGGGGCCAACGTCCTGACTTTC. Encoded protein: CAWEPLESGANVLTF.

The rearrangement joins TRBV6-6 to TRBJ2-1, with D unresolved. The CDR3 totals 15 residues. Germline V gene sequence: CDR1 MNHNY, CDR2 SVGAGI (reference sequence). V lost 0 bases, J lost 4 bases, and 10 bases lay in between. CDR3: CASSYSLPGYNEQFF. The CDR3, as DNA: TGTGCCAGCAGTTACTCGTTGCCCGGATACAATGAGCAGTTCTTC.

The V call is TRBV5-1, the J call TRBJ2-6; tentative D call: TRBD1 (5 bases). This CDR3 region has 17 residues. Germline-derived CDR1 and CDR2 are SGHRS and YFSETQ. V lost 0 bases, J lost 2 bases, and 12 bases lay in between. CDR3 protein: CASSLEAQGTGANVLTF. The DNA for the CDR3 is TGCGCCAGCAGCTTGGAGGCTCAGGGTACTGGGGCCAACGTCCTGACTTTC.

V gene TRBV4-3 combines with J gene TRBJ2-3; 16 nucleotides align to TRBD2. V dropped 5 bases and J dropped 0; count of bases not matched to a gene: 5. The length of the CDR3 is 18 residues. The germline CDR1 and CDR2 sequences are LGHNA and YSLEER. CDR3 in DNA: TGCGCCAGCAGCACGGGACTAGCGGGAGGGCAGAGCACAGATACGCAGTATTTT. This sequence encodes CASSTGLAGGQSTDTQYF.

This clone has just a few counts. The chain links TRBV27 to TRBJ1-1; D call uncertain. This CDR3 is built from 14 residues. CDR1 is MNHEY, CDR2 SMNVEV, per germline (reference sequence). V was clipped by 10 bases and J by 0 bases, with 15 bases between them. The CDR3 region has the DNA TGTGCCATTGAACAGTACCGAGTGAACACTGAAGCTTTCTTT. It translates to CAIEQYRVNTEAFF.

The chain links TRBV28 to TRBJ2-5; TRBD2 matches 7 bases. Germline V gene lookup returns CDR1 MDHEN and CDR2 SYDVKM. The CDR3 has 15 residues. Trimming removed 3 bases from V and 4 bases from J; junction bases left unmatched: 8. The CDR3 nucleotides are TGTGCCAGCAGTTTGTCTCCCTCTAGCGGAGAGACCCAGTACTTC. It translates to CASSLSPSSGETQYF. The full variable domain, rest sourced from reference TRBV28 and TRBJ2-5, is DVKVTQSSRYLVKRTGEKVFLECVQDMDHENMFWYRQDPGLGLRLIYFSYDVKMKEKGDIPEGYSVSREKKERFSLILESASTNQTSMYLCASSLSPSSGETQYFGPGTRLLVL.

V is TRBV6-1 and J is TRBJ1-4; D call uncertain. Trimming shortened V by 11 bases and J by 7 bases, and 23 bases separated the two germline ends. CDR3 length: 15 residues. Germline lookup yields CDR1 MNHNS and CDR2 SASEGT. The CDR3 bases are TGTGCCGGTGCCCTCGACTGGGCCGAGCGTGAAAAACTGTTTTTT. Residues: CAGALDWAEREKLFF.